This TCR beta chain stems from a study of cytomegalovirus exposure and HLA in healthy donors. The study's findings and limits: Confirmation was obtained in vitro that three CMV-associated chains are specific for CMV antigens. Association of 16,951 TCR beta sequences with HLA alleles was found at 0.05 false discovery rate in a later analysis. Altogether, 164 TCR beta chains were recorded as cytomegalovirus-associated.

PCR involved 60 Vbeta and 13 Jbeta primers. Original methodology: Later, an analysis found about 80 million unique TCR beta chains, and approximately 10 million of these were shared. Assay: immunoSEQ multiplex PCR; the TCRdb copy retains only in-frame clones and omits some. That table furnishes V, J and clone size, whereas the DNA furnished D and trimming. The sample records some 150,000 clones, roughly 73% being singletons. Of note for this clone: Antigen specificity is unknown.

The CDR3 sequence is 16 residues long. Trimming cost V 1 base and J 2 bases; bases outside gene matches: 5. Germline V gene data show CDR1 as SNHLY and CDR2 as FYNNEI. The clonotype originates from a female donor in good health and CMV-seronegative. Sequenced material: PBMCs. V usage is TRBV2 and J usage is TRBJ1-2; TRBD1 aligns across 9 bases. CDR3 sequence reads: CASSEDGTGWNYGYTF. In DNA, the CDR3 is TGTGCCAGCAGTGAAGATGGGACAGGGTGGAACTATGGCTACACCTTC.